A selection of T cell receptor beta chains follows, all from one sample in a study of blood T cell repertoires in COVID-19. Clones were sequenced by immunoSEQ multiplex PCR, and TCRdb holds only the in-frame ones, with some missing. The data contain fewer than 350,000 clones, roughly 86% of them singletons. Sequencing was done on a sample of peripheral blood. The source is a woman aged 25-40 years who had recovered from COVID-19. Both conserved end residues are part of each CDR3. A D gene is named only where the DNA matches it firmly. Size is omitted from some rows. Given values are once, few, many or a class for expanded clones.

V gene	J gene	D gene	clone size	CDR3 DNA	CDR3 protein
TRBV2	TRBJ2-7	TRBD2	NA	TGTGCCAGCAGTAGACTAGCGGGGGGCCGCGGGGAAGAGCAGTACTTC	CASSRLAGGRGEEQYF
TRBV11-2	TRBJ1-2	NA	NA	TGTGCCAGCAGCGCAGGTTATGGCTACACCTTC	CASSAGYGYTF
TRBV5-1	TRBJ2-1	NA	NA	TGCGCCAGCAGCTACACTACAGGGTCCCATGAGCAGTTCTTC	CASSYTTGSHEQFF
TRBV6-5	TRBJ1-6	NA	NA	TGTGCCAGCAAAAGAGATTATAATTCACCCCTCCACTTT	CASKRDYNSPLHF
TRBV20-1	TRBJ2-1	NA	NA	TGCAGTGCTAGTTTTCAGGGGGACTTCAATGAGCAGTTCTTC	CSASFQGDFNEQFF
TRBV6-5	TRBJ1-6	TRBD1	NA	TGTGCCAGCAGGGGGACAGGGTCTAATTCACCCCTCCACTTT	CASRGTGSNSPLHF
TRBV15	TRBJ2-2	TRBD1	NA	TGTGCCACCAGCAGAGACCACCCGACAGGGTACACCGGGGAGCTGTTTTTT	CATSRDHPTGYTGELFF
TRBV5-6	TRBJ2-1	TRBD1	NA	TGTGCCAGCAGCTTGAGGACAGGGGCTCTTTCATGGGGTGAGCAGTTCTTC	CASSLRTGALSWGEQFF
TRBV6-4	TRBJ2-2	TRBD1	NA	TGTGCCAGCAGTGACTCCGGGACAGGGACCGGGGAGCTGTTTTTT	CASSDSGTGTGELFF
TRBV5-4	TRBJ1-3	NA	NA	TGTGCCAGCAGCTTGGGGGAGTACTATGGAAACACCATATATTTT	CASSLGEYYGNTIYF
TRBV30	TRBJ2-7	TRBD1	NA	TGTGCCTGGAGTGAAGGGACAGGGTGGAGTAGGGAGCAGTACTTC	CAWSEGTGWSREQYF
TRBV5-6	TRBJ1-5	TRBD1	NA	TGTGCCAGCAGCTTGGCCGGACAGGGCAATCAGCCCCAGCATTTT	CASSLAGQGNQPQHF
TRBV13	TRBJ2-4	TRBD1	few	TGTGCCAGCAGCTTTGGAGGGGACAGGGGCGACATTCAGTACTTC	CASSFGGDRGDIQYF
TRBV5-5	TRBJ1-4	TRBD1	NA	TGTGCCAGCAGCTTCGGACAGGGGCGCGAAAAACTGTTTTTT	CASSFGQGREKLFF
TRBV5-1	TRBJ2-2	NA	NA	TGCGCCAGCAGCTTGACCGGACTCCCCACCGGGGAGCTGTTTTTT	CASSLTGLPTGELFF
TRBV6-5	TRBJ1-5	TRBD1	NA	TGTGCCAGCAGTAGGCAGGGGGATAGCAATCAGCCCCAGCATTTT	CASSRQGDSNQPQHF
TRBV11-2	TRBJ2-3	TRBD2	NA	TGTGCCAGCAGCCCGGGACTAGCGGGGACCGCAGATACGCAGTATTTT	CASSPGLAGTADTQYF
TRBV29-1	TRBJ2-7	TRBD1	NA	TGCAGCTACGCGACAGGGGAATCCTACGAGCAGTACTTC	CSYATGESYEQYF
TRBV2	TRBJ2-5	TRBD1	NA	TGTGCCAGCAGAGAGACAGGGGGCGCGGGAGAGACCCAGTACTTC	CASRETGGAGETQYF
TRBV24-1	TRBJ2-3	NA	NA	TGTGCCACCAGTGACGAGGACAGCCCTTGGGATACGCAGTATTTT	CATSDEDSPWDTQYF
TRBV4-1	TRBJ1-2	TRBD1	NA	TGCGCCAGCAGCCACCCCGGACAGGGGCGCTATGGCTACACCTTC	CASSHPGQGRYGYTF
TRBV9	TRBJ2-1	TRBD2	NA	TGTGCCAGCAGCGTAAGTGTCAGGAAGGCGGGAGGCTCCTACAATGAGCAGTTCTTC	CASSVSVRKAGGSYNEQFF
TRBV5-6	TRBJ1-2	NA	NA	TGTGCCAGCAGCCCAACCGGGACACCCTTTCAAGGCTACACCTTC	CASSPTGTPFQGYTF
TRBV19	TRBJ2-3	NA	NA	TGTGCCAGTAGTATAGTTTTCGGCGGGACAGACACAGATACGCAGTATTTT	CASSIVFGGTDTDTQYF
TRBV7-9	TRBJ2-3	NA	NA	TGTGCCAGCAGCTTAGCGGAGGGTCGGCTCATGGCAGATACGCAGTATTTT	CASSLAEGRLMADTQYF
TRBV5-4	TRBJ2-3	NA	NA	TGTGCCAGCAGCTTGGATCCTAGGCAGATAGATACGCAGTATTTT	CASSLDPRQIDTQYF
TRBV21-1	TRBJ2-6	NA	NA	TGTGCCAGCACCTCCCGGAACGGGACTGCCGACGGTGGGGCCAACGTCCTGACTTTC	CASTSRNGTADGGANVLTF
TRBV19	TRBJ2-7	TRBD2	once	TGTGCCAGTAGTATAACTAGCGACCCATACGAGCAGTACTTC	CASSITSDPYEQYF
TRBV10-3	TRBJ1-5	NA	few	TGTGCCATCGGAGCCTCTAATCAGCCCCAGCATTTT	CAIGASNQPQHF
TRBV24-1	TRBJ2-7	NA	NA	TGTGCCACCAGTGATACTCCTAGACTAAACTCCTACGAGCAGTACTTC	CATSDTPRLNSYEQYF
TRBV11-3	TRBJ2-3	TRBD1	NA	TGTGCCAGCAGCTTAGGACAGGGGATGAGCACAGATACGCAGTATTTT	CASSLGQGMSTDTQYF
TRBV3-1/TRBV3-2	TRBJ1-5	NA	NA	TGTGCCAGCAGCCAGGGGACTTATAGCAATCAGCCCCAGCATTTT	CASSQGTYSNQPQHF
TRBV28	TRBJ1-5	NA	NA	TGTGCCAGCAGTCCTCCCGGTGATCAGCCCCAGCATTTT	CASSPPGDQPQHF
TRBV6-5	TRBJ2-3	TRBD2	NA	TGTGCCAGCAGTTATTCTAGCGGGAGGGGCGCAGATACGCAGTATTTT	CASSYSSGRGADTQYF
TRBV6-5	TRBJ1-2	TRBD1	NA	TGTGCCAGCAGTTACGCCCTCGGACAGGGCAATGGCTACACCTTC	CASSYALGQGNGYTF
TRBV6-2/TRBV6-3	TRBJ2-7	NA	NA	TGTGCCAGCAGCAGAAGGGAGGAGCAGTACTTC	CASSRREEQYF
TRBV19	TRBJ1-1	NA	NA	TGTGCCAGTAGTATGCGGGGGGCCCCTGAAGCTTTCTTT	CASSMRGAPEAFF
TRBV6-2/TRBV6-3	TRBJ2-1	TRBD2	once	TGTGCCAGCAGTTACGTGCTAGCGGGGGCCTACAATGAGCAGTTCTTC	CASSYVLAGAYNEQFF
TRBV6-1	TRBJ2-1	TRBD2	few	TGTGCCAGCAGTGAGACTAGCGGGGGATACAATGAGCAGTTCTTC	CASSETSGGYNEQFF
TRBV7-3	TRBJ2-4	TRBD1	NA	TGTGCCAGCAGCTTAACGGCCCCCGGGACAGGGGGCAACATTCAGTACTTC	CASSLTAPGTGGNIQYF
TRBV13	TRBJ2-7	TRBD1	NA	TGTGCCAGCAGCTTAGGGACAGGGGGCGAGCAGTACTTC	CASSLGTGGEQYF
TRBV10-3	TRBJ2-1	TRBD1	NA	TGTGCCATCAGTGAGTCGACAGGGCAGGGAGAGCAGTTCTTC	CAISESTGQGEQFF
TRBV4-2	TRBJ2-7	NA	NA	TGTGCCAGCAGCCCGTCATCGAGTCGCTCCTACGAGCAGTACTTC	CASSPSSSRSYEQYF
TRBV7-9	TRBJ2-3	NA	few	TGTGCCAGCAGCGTCCGAGGAGCGGGCAACACAGATACGCAGTATTTT	CASSVRGAGNTDTQYF
TRBV3-1/TRBV3-2	TRBJ2-7	NA	NA	TGTGCCAGCAGCGACAGGACCTACGAGCAGTACTTC	CASSDRTYEQYF
TRBV9	TRBJ2-1	TRBD1	NA	TGTGCCAGCAGCGTAGACAGGGGAGAACAGTTCTTC	CASSVDRGEQFF
TRBV4-2	TRBJ1-2	NA	NA	TGTGCCAGCAGCCAAGTGAGGGCAGGGGCCTGGAGCTATGGCTACACCTTC	CASSQVRAGAWSYGYTF
TRBV5-4	TRBJ2-1	TRBD2	once	TGTGCCAGCAGCTTAGCGGGAGCATCCTACAATGAGCAGTTCTTC	CASSLAGASYNEQFF
TRBV6-6	TRBJ1-1	NA	NA	TGTGCCAGCAGCCAAGGGGAAATGGGAAAAGCTTTCTTT	CASSQGEMGKAFF
TRBV10-1	TRBJ2-5	NA	NA	TGCGCCAGCAGAGGTAGGAAAGGAGGGGTAGAGACCCAGTACTTC	CASRGRKGGVETQYF
TRBV6-5	TRBJ1-6	NA	NA	TGTGCCAGCAGCCACAAAAGAGGGGGTTCACCCCTCCACTTT	CASSHKRGGSPLHF
TRBV5-1	TRBJ1-2	TRBD1	NA	TGCGCCAGCAGCCCGGACAGGGACTACACCTTC	CASSPDRDYTF
TRBV21-1	TRBJ2-6	NA	NA	TGTGCCAGCAGCAAAGAGGTAGCAAGGTTCTCTGGGGCCAACGTCCTGACTTTC	CASSKEVARFSGANVLTF